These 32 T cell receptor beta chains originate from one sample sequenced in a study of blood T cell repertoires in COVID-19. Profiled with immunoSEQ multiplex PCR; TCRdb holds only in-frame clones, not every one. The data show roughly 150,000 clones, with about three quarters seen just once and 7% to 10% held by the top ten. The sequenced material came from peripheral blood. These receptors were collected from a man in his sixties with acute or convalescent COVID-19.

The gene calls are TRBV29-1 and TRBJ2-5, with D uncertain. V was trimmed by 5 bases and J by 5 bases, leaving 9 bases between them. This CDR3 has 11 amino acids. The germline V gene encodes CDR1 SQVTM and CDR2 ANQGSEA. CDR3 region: CSVRRRETQYF. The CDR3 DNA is TGCAGCGTTAGGAGACGTGAGACCCAGTACTTC. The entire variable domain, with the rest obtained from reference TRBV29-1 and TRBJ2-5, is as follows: SAVISQKPSRDICQRGTSLTIQCQVDSQVTMMFWYRQQPGQSLTLIATANQGSEATYESGFVIDKFPISRPNLTFSTLTVSNMSPEDSSIYLCSVRRRETQYFGPGTRLLVL.

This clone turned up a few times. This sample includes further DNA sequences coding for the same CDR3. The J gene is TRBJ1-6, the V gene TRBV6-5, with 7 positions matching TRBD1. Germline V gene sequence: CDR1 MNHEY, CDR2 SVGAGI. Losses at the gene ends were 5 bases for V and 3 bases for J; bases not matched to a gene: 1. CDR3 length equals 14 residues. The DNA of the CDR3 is TGTGCCAGCAGTAGACAGGGCTATAATTCACCCCTCCACTTT. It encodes CASSRQGYNSPLHF.

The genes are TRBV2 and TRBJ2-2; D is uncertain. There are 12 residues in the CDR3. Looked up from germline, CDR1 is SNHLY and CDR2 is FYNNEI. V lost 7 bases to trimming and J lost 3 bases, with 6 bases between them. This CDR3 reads CASKLDTGELFF. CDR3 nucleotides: TGTGCCAGCAAACTTGACACCGGGGAGCTGTTTTTT.

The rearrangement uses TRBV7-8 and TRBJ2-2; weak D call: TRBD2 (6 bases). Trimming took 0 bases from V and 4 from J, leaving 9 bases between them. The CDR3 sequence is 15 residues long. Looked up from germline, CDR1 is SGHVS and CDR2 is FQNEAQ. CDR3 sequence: CASSLAGGATGELFF. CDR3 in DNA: TGTGCCAGCAGCTTAGCGGGGGGAGCCACCGGGGAGCTGTTTTTT.

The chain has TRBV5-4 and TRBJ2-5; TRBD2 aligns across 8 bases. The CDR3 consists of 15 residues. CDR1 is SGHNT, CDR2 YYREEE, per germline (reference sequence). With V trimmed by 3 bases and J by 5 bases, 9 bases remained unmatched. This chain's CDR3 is CASSSGGGEWETQYF. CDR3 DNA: TGTGCCAGCAGCTCGGGGGGGGGCGAGTGGGAGACCCAGTACTTC.

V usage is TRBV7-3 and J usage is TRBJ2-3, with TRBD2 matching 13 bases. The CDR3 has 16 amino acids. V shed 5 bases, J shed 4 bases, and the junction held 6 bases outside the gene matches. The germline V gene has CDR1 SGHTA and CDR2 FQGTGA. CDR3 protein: CASSGRLAGGADTQYF. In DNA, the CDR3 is TGTGCCAGCAGCGGCCGACTAGCGGGGGGAGCAGATACGCAGTATTTT.

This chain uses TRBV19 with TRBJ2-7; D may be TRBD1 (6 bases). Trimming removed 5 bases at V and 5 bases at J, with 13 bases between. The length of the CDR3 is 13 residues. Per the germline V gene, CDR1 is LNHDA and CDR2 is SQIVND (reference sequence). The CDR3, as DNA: TGTGCCAGTAGTGTACAGGGTTACCACGAGCAGTACTTC. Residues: CASSVQGYHEQYF.

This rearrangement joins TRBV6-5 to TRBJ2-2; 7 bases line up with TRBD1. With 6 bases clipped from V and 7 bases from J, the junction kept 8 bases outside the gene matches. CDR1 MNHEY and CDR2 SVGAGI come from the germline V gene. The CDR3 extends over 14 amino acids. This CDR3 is CASSIDRDFGELFF. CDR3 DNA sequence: TGTGCCAGCAGCATCGACAGGGATTTCGGGGAGCTGTTTTTT.

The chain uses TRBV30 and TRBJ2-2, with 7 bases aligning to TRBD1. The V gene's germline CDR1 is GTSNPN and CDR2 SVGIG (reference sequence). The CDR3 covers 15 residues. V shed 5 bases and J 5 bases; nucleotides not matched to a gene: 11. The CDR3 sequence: CAWFRGIYGTGELFF. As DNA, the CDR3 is TGTGCCTGGTTCAGGGGGATTTATGGGACCGGGGAGCTGTTTTTT.

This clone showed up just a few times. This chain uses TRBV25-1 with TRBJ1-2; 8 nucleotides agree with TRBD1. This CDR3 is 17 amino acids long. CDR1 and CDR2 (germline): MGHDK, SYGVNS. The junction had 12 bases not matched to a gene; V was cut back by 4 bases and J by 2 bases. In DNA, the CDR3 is TGTGCCAGCAGTGTGCTCGCATCAGGGGGCGCAAACTATGGCTACACCTTC. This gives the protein CASSVLASGGANYGYTF.

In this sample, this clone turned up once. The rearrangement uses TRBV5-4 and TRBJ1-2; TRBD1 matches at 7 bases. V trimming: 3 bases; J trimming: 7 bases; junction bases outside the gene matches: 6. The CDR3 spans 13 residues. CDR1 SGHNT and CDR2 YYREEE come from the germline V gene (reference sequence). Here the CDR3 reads CASSSTGSGGYTF. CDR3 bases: TGTGCCAGCAGCTCGACAGGGTCTGGTGGCTACACCTTC.

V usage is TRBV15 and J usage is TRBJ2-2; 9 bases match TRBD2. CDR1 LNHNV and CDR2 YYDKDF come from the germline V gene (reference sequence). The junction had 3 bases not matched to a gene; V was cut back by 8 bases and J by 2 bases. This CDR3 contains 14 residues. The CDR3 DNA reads TGTGCCACCTCTAGCGGGGACAACACCGGGGAGCTGTTTTTT. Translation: CATSSGDNTGELFF.

The CDR3 sequence is CSGWTGGGETQYF. For the CDR3, the DNA is TGCAGCGGGTGGACAGGGGGCGGAGAGACCCAGTACTTC. The J gene is TRBJ2-5, the V gene TRBV29-1; 11 bases match TRBD1. The junction had 5 bases not matched to a gene; V was cut back by 7 bases and J by 4 bases. The germline CDR1 and CDR2 sequences are SQVTM and ANQGSEA. This CDR3 is 13 amino acids long.

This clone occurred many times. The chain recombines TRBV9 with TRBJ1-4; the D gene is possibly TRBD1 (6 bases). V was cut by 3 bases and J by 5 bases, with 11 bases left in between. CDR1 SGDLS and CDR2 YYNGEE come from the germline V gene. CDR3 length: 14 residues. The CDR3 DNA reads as TGTGCCAGCAGCGCCAGGGGCGAGAATGAAAAACTGTTTTTT. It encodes CASSARGENEKLFF.

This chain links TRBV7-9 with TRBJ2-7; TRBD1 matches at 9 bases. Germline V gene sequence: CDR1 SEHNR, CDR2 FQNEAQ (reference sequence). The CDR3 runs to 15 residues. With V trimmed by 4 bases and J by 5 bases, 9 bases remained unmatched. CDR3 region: CASSSSGTGIDEQYF. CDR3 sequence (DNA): TGTGCCAGCAGCTCTTCCGGGACAGGGATCGACGAGCAGTACTTC.

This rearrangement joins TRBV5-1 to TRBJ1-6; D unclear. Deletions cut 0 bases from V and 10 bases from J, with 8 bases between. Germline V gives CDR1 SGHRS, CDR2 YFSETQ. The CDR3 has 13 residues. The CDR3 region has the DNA TGCGCCAGCAGCTTGGCGGGTCGATCACCCCTCCACTTT. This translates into CASSLAGRSPLHF.

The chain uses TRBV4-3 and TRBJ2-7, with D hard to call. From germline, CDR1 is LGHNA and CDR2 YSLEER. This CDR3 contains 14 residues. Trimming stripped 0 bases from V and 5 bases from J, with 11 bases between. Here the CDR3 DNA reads TGCGCCAGCAGCCAAGATATGACATACCACGAGCAGTACTTC. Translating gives CASSQDMTYHEQYF.

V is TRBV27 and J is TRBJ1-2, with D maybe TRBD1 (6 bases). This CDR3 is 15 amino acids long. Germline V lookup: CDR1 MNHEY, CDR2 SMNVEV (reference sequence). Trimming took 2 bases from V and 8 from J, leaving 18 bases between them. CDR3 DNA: TGTGCCAGCAGTTTACAGTCGGCCCCAGGGGCCGGCTACACCTTC. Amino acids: CASSLQSAPGAGYTF.

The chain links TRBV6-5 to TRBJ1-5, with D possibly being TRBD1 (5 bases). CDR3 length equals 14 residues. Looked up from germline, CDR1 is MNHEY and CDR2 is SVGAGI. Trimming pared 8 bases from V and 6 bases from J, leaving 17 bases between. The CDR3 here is CASWWGEVTQPQHF. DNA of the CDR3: TGTGCCAGCTGGTGGGGGGAGGTGACTCAGCCCCAGCATTTT.

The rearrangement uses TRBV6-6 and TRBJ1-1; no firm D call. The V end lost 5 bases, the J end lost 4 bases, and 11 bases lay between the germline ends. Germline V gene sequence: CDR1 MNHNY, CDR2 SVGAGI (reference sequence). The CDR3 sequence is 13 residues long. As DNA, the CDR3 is TGTGCCAGCAGTAGCCCTTTGATCACTGAAGCTTTCTTT. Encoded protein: CASSSPLITEAFF.

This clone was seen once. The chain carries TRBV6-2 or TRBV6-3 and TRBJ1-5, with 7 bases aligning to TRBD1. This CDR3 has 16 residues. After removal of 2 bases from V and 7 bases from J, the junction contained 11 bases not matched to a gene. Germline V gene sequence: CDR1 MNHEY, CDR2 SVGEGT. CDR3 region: CASSYVAYRGNQPQHF. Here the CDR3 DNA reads TGTGCCAGCAGTTACGTGGCGTACAGGGGAAACCAGCCCCAGCATTTT.

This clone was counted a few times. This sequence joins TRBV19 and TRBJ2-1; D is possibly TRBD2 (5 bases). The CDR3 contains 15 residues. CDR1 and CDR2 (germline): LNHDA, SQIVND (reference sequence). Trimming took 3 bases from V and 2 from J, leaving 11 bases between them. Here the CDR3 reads CASSMVAEAYNEQFF. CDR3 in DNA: TGTGCCAGTAGTATGGTGGCGGAGGCCTACAATGAGCAGTTCTTC. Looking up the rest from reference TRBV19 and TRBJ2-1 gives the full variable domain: DGGITQSPKYLFRKEGQNVTLSCEQNLNHDAMYWYRQDPGQGLRLIYYSQIVNDFQKGDIAEGYSVSREKKESFPLTVTSAQKNPTAFYLCASSMVAEAYNEQFFGPGTRLTVL.

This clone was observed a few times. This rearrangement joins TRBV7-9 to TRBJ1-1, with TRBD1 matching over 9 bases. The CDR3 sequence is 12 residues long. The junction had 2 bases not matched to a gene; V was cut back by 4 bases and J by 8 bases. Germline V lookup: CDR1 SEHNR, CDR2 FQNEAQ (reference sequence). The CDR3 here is CASSYGQGEAFF. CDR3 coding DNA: TGTGCCAGCAGCTACGGACAGGGGGAAGCTTTCTTT.

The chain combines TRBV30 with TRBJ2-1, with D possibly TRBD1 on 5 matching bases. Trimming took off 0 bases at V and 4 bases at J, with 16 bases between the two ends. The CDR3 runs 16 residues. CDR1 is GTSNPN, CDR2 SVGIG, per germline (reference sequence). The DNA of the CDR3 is TGTGCCTGGAGTGTACGTCGGGCAGGGCTTTACAATGAGCAGTTCTTC. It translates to CAWSVRRAGLYNEQFF.

CDR3 coding DNA: TGTGCCTGGAGTTTCGGGGGAAGGAGCAATCAGCCCCAGCATTTT. Encoded protein: CAWSFGGRSNQPQHF. The gene calls are TRBV30 and TRBJ1-5; perhaps TRBD1 as D (5 bases). Germline CDR1 GTSNPN, CDR2 SVGIG (reference sequence). The CDR3 contains 15 residues. V was clipped by 2 bases and J by 1 base, with 12 bases between them.

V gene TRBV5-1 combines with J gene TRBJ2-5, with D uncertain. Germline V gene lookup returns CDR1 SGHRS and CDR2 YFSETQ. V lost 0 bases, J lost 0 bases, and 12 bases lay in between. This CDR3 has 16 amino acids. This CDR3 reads CASSLGISRHQETQYF. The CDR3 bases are TGCGCCAGCAGCTTGGGAATATCCAGGCACCAAGAGACCCAGTACTTC.

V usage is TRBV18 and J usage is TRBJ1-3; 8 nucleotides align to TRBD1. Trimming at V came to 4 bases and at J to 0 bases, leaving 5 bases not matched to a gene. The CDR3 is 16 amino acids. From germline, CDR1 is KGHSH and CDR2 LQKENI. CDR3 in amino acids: CASSLDGQGSGNTIYF. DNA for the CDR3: TGTGCCAGCTCACTAGACGGACAGGGCTCTGGAAACACCATATATTTT.

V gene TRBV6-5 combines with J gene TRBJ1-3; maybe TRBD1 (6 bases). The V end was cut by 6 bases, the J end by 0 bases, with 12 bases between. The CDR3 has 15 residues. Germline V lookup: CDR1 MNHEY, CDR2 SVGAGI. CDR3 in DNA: TGTGCCAGCAGCTCCGGACAGTTCTCTGGAAACACCATATATTTT. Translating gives CASSSGQFSGNTIYF.

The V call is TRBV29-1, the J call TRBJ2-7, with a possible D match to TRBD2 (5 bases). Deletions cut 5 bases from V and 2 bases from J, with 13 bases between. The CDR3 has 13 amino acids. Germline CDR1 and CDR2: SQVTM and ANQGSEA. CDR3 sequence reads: CSVFSGKAYEQYF. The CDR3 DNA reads TGCAGCGTTTTTTCCGGGAAAGCCTACGAGCAGTACTTC.

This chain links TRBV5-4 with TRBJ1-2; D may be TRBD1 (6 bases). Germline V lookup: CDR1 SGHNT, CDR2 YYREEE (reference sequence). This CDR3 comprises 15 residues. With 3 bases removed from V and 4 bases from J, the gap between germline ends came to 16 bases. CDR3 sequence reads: CASSSYTGTAYGYTF. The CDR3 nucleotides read TGTGCCAGCAGCTCTTACACAGGGACCGCCTATGGCTACACCTTC.

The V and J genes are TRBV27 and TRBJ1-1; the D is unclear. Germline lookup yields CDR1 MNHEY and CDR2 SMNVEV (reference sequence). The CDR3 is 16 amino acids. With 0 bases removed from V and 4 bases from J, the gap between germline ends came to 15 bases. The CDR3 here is CASSLSISGLGTEAFF. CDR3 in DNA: TGTGCCAGCAGTTTATCTATCTCGGGGTTGGGCACTGAAGCTTTCTTT.

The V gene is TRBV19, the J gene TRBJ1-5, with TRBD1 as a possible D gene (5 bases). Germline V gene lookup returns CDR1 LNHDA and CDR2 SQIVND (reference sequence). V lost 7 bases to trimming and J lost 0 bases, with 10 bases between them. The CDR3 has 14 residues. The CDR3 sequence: CASTDDSSNQPQHF. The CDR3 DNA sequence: TGTGCCAGTACCGACGACAGTAGCAATCAGCCCCAGCATTTT.